A single sample gave rise to the 22 T cell receptor beta chains below, sequenced in a study of Ad26.COV2.S vaccination and SARS-CoV-2 variants. Generated by immunoSEQ multiplex PCR, the TCRdb table keeps only in-frame clones and is missing some. The table records 500,000 or so clones, 89% of them present only once. Regarding treatment: some 20 received Ad26.COV2.S at low or high dose, single or two shots; 5 received placebo; per-sample allocation not given. The samples date from day 63 after the first vaccine or placebo injection. Here the sequenced sample was peripheral blood, taken in a trial of Ad26.COV2.S vaccine versus placebo. These receptors were obtained from a person between 18 and 59 years old who received the Ad26.COV2.S COVID-19 vaccine or a placebo.

This clone was seen a single time. The rearrangement joins TRBV2 to TRBJ2-5; D is unclear. In germline, CDR1 is SNHLY, CDR2 FYNNEI. V dropped 2 bases and J dropped 1 base, with 14 bases sitting between them. The CDR3 has 16 residues. The CDR3 DNA reads TGTGCCAGCAGTGAACGCCGAACCAGTACCCAAGAGACCCAGTACTTC. It specifies CASSERRTSTQETQYF.

This clone was counted once. The chain links TRBV18 to TRBJ2-7; D may correspond to TRBD1 or TRBD2 (5 bases each). Trimming cost V 4 bases and J 2 bases, with 12 bases left between them. CDR3 length equals 14 residues. In germline, CDR1 is KGHSH, CDR2 LQKENI. The CDR3, as DNA: TGTGCCAGCTCACTCTCCCGGGACGCCTACGAGCAGTACTTC. This sequence encodes CASSLSRDAYEQYF.

This chain joins TRBV27 and TRBJ2-1; 8 nucleotides agree with TRBD2. This CDR3 is 15 amino acids long. Germline CDR1 and CDR2: MNHEY and SMNVEV (reference sequence). Losses at the gene ends were 8 bases for V and 7 bases for J; bases not matched to a gene: 13. CDR3 DNA: TGTGCCAGCGCAATCGGGGGGGGGCCTAAGAATGAGCAGTTCTTC. It translates to CASAIGGGPKNEQFF.

This clone showed up just a few times. This chain uses TRBV4-2 with TRBJ2-2, with TRBD2 as a possible D gene (5 bases). Germline V gene data show CDR1 as LGHNA and CDR2 as YNFKEQ. V lost 0 bases to trimming and J lost 1 base, with 12 bases between them. The CDR3 consists of 17 residues. In DNA, the CDR3 is TGTGCCAGCAGCCAAGATAACGCGGGCATGAACACCGGGGAGCTGTTTTTT. This translates into CASSQDNAGMNTGELFF.

This sequence joins TRBV30 and TRBJ2-3, with a tentative D call TRBD1 (5 bases). Germline V lookup: CDR1 GTSNPN, CDR2 SVGIG (reference sequence). There are 13 residues in the CDR3. V was cut by 2 bases and J by 10 bases, with 16 bases left in between. This chain's CDR3 is CAWSIVQGSSQYF. The CDR3 bases are TGTGCCTGGAGTATTGTGCAGGGTTCTTCGCAGTATTTT. The full variable domain, its missing parts supplied by reference TRBV30 and TRBJ2-3, is SQTIHQWPATLVQPVGSPLSLECTVEGTSNPNLYWYRQAAGRGLQLLFYSVGIGQISSEVPQNLSASRPQDRQFILSSKKLLLSDSGFYLCAWSIVQGSSQYFGPGTRLTVL.

J is TRBJ2-4 and V is TRBV6-5; a possible D gene is TRBD1 (6 bases). The CDR3 length is 14 residues. Between the trimmed V and J ends, which lost 8 bases and 0 bases, there was a span of 11 bases. Germline assignment: CDR1 MNHEY and CDR2 SVGAGI. CDR3 region: CASEKTGAKNIQYF. For the CDR3, the DNA is TGTGCCAGCGAGAAGACAGGAGCCAAAAACATTCAGTACTTC.

V gene TRBV2 combines with J gene TRBJ1-4; no reliable D call. This CDR3 contains 11 residues. Germline values: CDR1 SNHLY, CDR2 FYNNEI. The ends were cut back, 11 bases at V and 11 bases at J, with 15 bases in the middle. As DNA, the CDR3 is TGTGCCGGATCTAGAGGATATAAACTGTTTTTT. This encodes CAGSRGYKLFF.

The chain is built from TRBV9 and TRBJ2-1, with 9 bases identical to TRBD1. The CDR3 sequence is 14 residues long. J was trimmed by 7 bases and V by 7 bases; bases with no gene match: 9. Per the germline V gene, CDR1 is SGDLS and CDR2 is YYNGEE. CDR3 loop: CASGGQGPVNEQFF. The CDR3 nucleotides read TGTGCCAGCGGGGGACAGGGCCCCGTTAATGAGCAGTTCTTC.

V and J are TRBV2 and TRBJ1-2, with D possibly matching TRBD1 (6 bases). Germline values: CDR1 SNHLY, CDR2 FYNNEI. With 6 bases removed from V and 4 bases from J, the gap between germline ends came to 18 bases. The CDR3 is 15 amino acids. Here the CDR3 DNA reads TGTGCCAGCAGCCCAACCTTTGACAGGATCTATGGCTACACCTTC. Translated, it gives CASSPTFDRIYGYTF.

This sequence joins TRBV2 and TRBJ1-5, with TRBD1 matching 7 bases. Trimming at V came to 8 bases and at J to 3 bases, leaving 7 bases not matched to a gene. The CDR3 runs to 14 residues. Germline values: CDR1 SNHLY, CDR2 FYNNEI. In nucleotides, the CDR3 is TGTGCCAGCCGGGGACAGCTCTACAATCAGCCCCAGCATTTT. Its protein product is CASRGQLYNQPQHF.

The CDR3 loop reads CASRRQRMSTEAFF. CDR3 bases: TGTGCCAGCAGGAGACAGCGGATGAGCACTGAAGCTTTCTTT. The gene calls are TRBV6-5 and TRBJ1-1; D might be TRBD1 (5 bases). CDR1 MNHEY and CDR2 SVGAGI come from the germline V gene. The V gene lost 6 bases and the J gene lost 4 bases, with 15 bases spanning the gap. This CDR3 has 14 residues.

J is TRBJ1-1 and V is TRBV6-5; unclear D gene. Germline CDR1 MNHEY, CDR2 SVGAGI. V was clipped by 8 bases and J by 2 bases, with 12 bases between them. The CDR3 is made up of 13 amino acids. The CDR3 here is CASGWTGNTEAFF. The CDR3 nucleotides read TGTGCCAGCGGATGGACGGGAAACACTGAAGCTTTCTTT.

This chain links TRBV27 with TRBJ2-7; D possibly corresponds to TRBD2 (5 bases). This CDR3 region has 14 residues. V was trimmed by 6 bases and J by 3 bases, leaving 15 bases between them. Per germline, CDR1 MNHEY and CDR2 SMNVEV (reference sequence). The CDR3 is CASSPAGLGYEQYF. The CDR3 region has the DNA TGTGCCAGCAGCCCGGCGGGCCTTGGCTACGAGCAGTACTTC.

For the CDR3, the DNA is TGTGCCACCAGTGACCCAGGGGGCTTACGGACAGATACGCAGTATTTT. Translation gives CATSDPGGLRTDTQYF. This rearrangement joins TRBV24-1 to TRBJ2-3; 8 positions agree with TRBD1. There are 16 residues in the CDR3. The V segment lost 4 bases and the J segment 3 bases; nucleotides outside the gene matches: 8. Per germline, CDR1 KGHDR and CDR2 SFDVKD.

CDR3 loop: CSATFGLAGADTQYF. The CDR3 DNA sequence: TGCAGCGCAACCTTTGGACTAGCGGGAGCAGATACGCAGTATTTT. The chain carries TRBV29-1 and TRBJ2-3; 13 bases are a match to TRBD2. The trim removed 7 bases at V and 4 bases at J, leaving 8 bases unmatched. Germline-derived CDR1 and CDR2 are SQVTM and ANQGSEA. The CDR3 extends over 15 amino acids.

Only a few counts were recorded for this clone. The chain employs TRBV2 and TRBJ1-5; TRBD1 is a possible D gene (5 bases). This CDR3 is 14 amino acids long. The V gene's germline CDR1 is SNHLY and CDR2 FYNNEI. Trimming cost V 4 bases and J 6 bases, with 13 bases left between them. The CDR3 loop is CASSVEGRGQPQHF. The CDR3 bases are TGTGCCAGCAGTGTGGAGGGGCGGGGTCAGCCCCAGCATTTT.

This chain connects TRBV28 to TRBJ1-4; TRBD1 matches at 11 bases. This CDR3 region has 17 residues. The V and J ends lost 7 bases and 5 bases, in that order; junction bases with no gene match: 12. Germline assignment: CDR1 MDHEN and CDR2 SYDVKM. This CDR3 is CASKKLLDRGQNEKLFF. In nucleotides, the CDR3 is TGTGCCAGCAAGAAATTATTGGACAGGGGGCAAAATGAAAAACTGTTTTTT. The variable domain in full, completed from reference TRBV28 and TRBJ1-4, reads DVKVTQSSRYLVKRTGEKVFLECVQDMDHENMFWYRQDPGLGLRLIYFSYDVKMKEKGDIPEGYSVSREKKERFSLILESASTNQTSMYLCASKKLLDRGQNEKLFFGSGTQLSVL.

The chain links TRBV5-1 to TRBJ2-7; a weak D match, TRBD1 (7 bases). Germline V gene sequence: CDR1 SGHRS, CDR2 YFSETQ. Trimming shortened V by 8 bases and J by 4 bases, and 25 bases separated the two germline ends. CDR3 size: 16 residues. The CDR3 DNA follows: TGCGCCAGTACCGCGGGGCCATCATCAGGGGGTTACGAGCAGTACGTC. It is translated as CASTAGPSSGGYEQYV.

For the CDR3, the DNA is TGCGCCAGCAGCCAGAGGGCGGACTCACCCCTCCACTTT. Translating it yields CASSQRADSPLHF. The chain links TRBV4-3 to TRBJ1-6; no clear D gene. Germline V gene lookup returns CDR1 LGHNA and CDR2 YSLEER. CDR3 length equals 13 residues. V was shortened by 3 bases and J by 10 bases, with 10 bases between the two germline ends.

The chain's CDR3 is CASSLRSGDDTEAFF. The CDR3 DNA sequence: TGTGCCAGCAGCTTGAGGTCAGGGGACGACACTGAAGCTTTCTTT. The chain links TRBV7-9 to TRBJ1-1, with a weak D call TRBD1 (6 bases). CDR3 size: 15 residues. V lost 3 bases and J lost 3, with 14 bases in between. Germline assignment: CDR1 SEHNR and CDR2 FQNEAQ (reference sequence).

The chain links TRBV21-1 to TRBJ2-5; no check of the table's D call, TRBD1, against the DNA was made. TRBV21-1 corresponds to a pseudogene. The CDR3 runs 16 residues. The chain's CDR3 is CASIEVTGRIQETQYF. The CDR3 DNA sequence: TGTGCCAGCATCGAAGTGACAGGGAGAATTCAAGAGACCCAGTACTTC.

The J gene is TRBJ1-2, the V gene TRBV9; D might be TRBD1 (5 bases). The ends were cut back, 3 bases at V and 0 bases at J, with 12 bases in the middle. Germline V gene data show CDR1 as SGDLS and CDR2 as YYNGEE. The CDR3 has 15 residues. CDR3 DNA sequence: TGTGCCAGCAGCGGGGACGGACGGGCTAACTATGGCTACACCTTC. It is translated as CASSGDGRANYGYTF.